This T cell receptor beta chain was recorded in a study of blood T cell repertoires in COVID-19. Across the whole study: Whether acute or convalescent, the COVID-19 samples came from the United States, Italy and Spain. PBMCs, B-cell-depleted T cells, or T cells were the source of the cDNA or gDNA that made up the material.

Original processing methods: Reference gene primer amplification gave nucleated cell count estimates. The data were produced by immunoSEQ multiplex PCR, yet TCRdb's version contains in-frame clones alone and is incomplete. V, J and clone size were drawn from that table, and D and trimming were deduced from the DNA. The sample lists some 62,000 clones, around 89% occurring once. Seattle's cohort entered during active infection and was followed longitudinally. Sequenced material: peripheral blood. The clonotype was recovered from a woman in her sixties or seventies with COVID-19, enrolled during active disease.

The DNA for the CDR3 is TGTGCCAGCAGCCCTGGTGCCAGCTATGGCTACACCTTC. This encodes CASSPGASYGYTF. The chain recombines TRBV7-2 with TRBJ1-2, with D unresolved. The CDR3 has 13 residues. In germline, CDR1 is SGHTA, CDR2 FQGNSA. Deletions cut 5 bases from V and 4 bases from J, with 11 bases between.